These 14 T cell receptor beta chains were all obtained from the same sample, sequenced in a study of CD8+ T cells in alopecia areata. In each case, RNA was isolated and then reverse transcribed into cDNA as the sequencing template. Here immunoSEQ multiplex PCR was the method, and the copy in TCRdb shows in-frame clones only, minus some. The sample records around 34,000 clones, around 60% being singletons. Sequencing was carried out using NKG2D-high CD8+ T cells sorted from blood. Receptors originate from a human donor with alopecia areata.

The chain links TRBV7-9 to TRBJ2-4; D may correspond to TRBD1 or TRBD2 (5 bases each). V was shortened by 2 bases and J by 12 bases, with 14 bases between the two germline ends. In germline, CDR1 is SEHNR, CDR2 FQNEAQ (reference sequence). The CDR3 contains 13 residues. CDR3 sequence: CASSLSWDEDQYF. The CDR3 region has the DNA TGTGCCAGCAGCTTAAGTTGGGACGAGGATCAGTACTTC.

The genes are TRBV5-8 and TRBJ2-1; 10 nucleotides match TRBD2. Germline CDR1 is SGHTS and CDR2 is YDEGEE. The CDR3 consists of 17 residues. The J segment lost 4 bases and the V segment lost 4 bases, leaving 11 bases of the junction unmatched. The CDR3 loop is CASSDDYTSGIYNEQFF. The CDR3 DNA is TGTGCCAGCAGCGATGACTACACTAGCGGGATTTACAATGAGCAGTTCTTC.

The rearrangement joins TRBV19 to TRBJ2-1; possibly TRBD2 for D (6 bases). The CDR3 has 15 residues. Trimming took 3 bases from V and 1 from J, leaving 10 bases between them. In germline, CDR1 is LNHDA, CDR2 SQIVND (reference sequence). CDR3 sequence: CASSIRSGSYNEQFF. CDR3 bases: TGTGCCAGTAGTATTCGGAGCGGGTCCTACAATGAGCAGTTCTTC.

The gene calls are TRBV7-3 and TRBJ2-2; D gene unclear. In germline, CDR1 is SGHTA, CDR2 FQGTGA. The V end lost 5 bases, the J end lost 7 bases, and 14 bases lay between the germline ends. The CDR3 runs to 14 residues. CDR3 in DNA: TGTGCCAGCAGCCCCCGGCAGAATGGCGGGGAGCTGTTTTTT. Translating gives CASSPRQNGGELFF.

J is TRBJ1-1 and V is TRBV27; the match to TRBD1 covers 9 bases. Germline V lookup: CDR1 MNHEY, CDR2 SMNVEV (reference sequence). Trimming cost V 5 bases and J 8 bases; bases outside gene matches: 6. This CDR3 has 13 amino acids. CDR3 nucleotides: TGTGCCAGCAGTATCGACAGGGGGAGGGAAGCTTTCTTT. This encodes CASSIDRGREAFF.

This clone was observed a few times. This sequence joins TRBV29-1 and TRBJ2-5; a possible D gene is TRBD2 (5 bases). CDR3 length: 16 residues. Trimming shortened V by 5 bases and J by 2 bases, and 21 bases separated the two germline ends. The germline CDR1 and CDR2 sequences are SQVTM and ANQGSEA. CDR3 DNA: TGCAGCGTTTTGGTCCGGGGAACAGCGATTCAAGAGACCCAGTACTTC. This translates into CSVLVRGTAIQETQYF. Based on the CDR3 plus reference TRBV29-1 and TRBJ2-5, the full variable domain is SAVISQKPSRDICQRGTSLTIQCQVDSQVTMMFWYRQQPGQSLTLIATANQGSEATYESGFVIDKFPISRPNLTFSTLTVSNMSPEDSSIYLCSVLVRGTAIQETQYFGPGTRLLVL.

The rearrangement links TRBV30 to TRBJ2-2; D is perhaps TRBD2 (5 bases). The CDR3 consists of 15 residues. Trimming cost V 3 bases and J 4 bases, with 15 bases left between them. Looked up from germline, CDR1 is GTSNPN and CDR2 is SVGIG (reference sequence). DNA of the CDR3: TGTGCCTGGAGCGTGCGAGGGTTCGTCACCGGGGAGCTGTTTTTT. The encoded protein is CAWSVRGFVTGELFF.

This clone has just a few counts. The chain uses TRBV19 and TRBJ2-2; D remains ambiguous. V was trimmed by 5 bases and J by 5 bases, leaving 3 bases between them. The CDR3 is 11 amino acids. CDR1 is LNHDA and CDR2 is SQIVND in the germline V gene (reference sequence). CDR3 bases: TGTGCCAGTAGTCGGACCGGGGAGCTGTTTTTT. It translates to CASSRTGELFF.

The chain couples TRBV5-1 to TRBJ1-2, with TRBD1 matching over 10 bases. The CDR3 extends over 15 amino acids. V gave up 4 bases and J gave up 6 bases; unmatched junction bases: 9. CDR1 is SGHRS, CDR2 YFSETQ, per germline. The CDR3 sequence is CASSRGQGSIDGYTF. CDR3 DNA sequence: TGCGCCAGCAGCCGGGGACAGGGGTCCATCGATGGCTACACCTTC. Supplemented by reference TRBV5-1 and TRBJ1-2, the full variable domain reads KAGVTQTPRYLIKTRGQQVTLSCSPISGHRSVSWYQQTPGQGLQFLFEYFSETQRNKGNFPGRFSGRQFSNSRSEMNVSTLELGDSALYLCASSRGQGSIDGYTFGSGTRLTVV.

The chain combines TRBV27 with TRBJ2-7; no definite D call. Germline-derived CDR1 and CDR2 are MNHEY and SMNVEV (reference sequence). V lost 5 bases and J lost 7, with 15 bases in between. The CDR3 covers 13 residues. The CDR3 DNA reads TGTGCCAGCAGTCGTTCCGGGCCGCGGGAGCAGTACTTC. The encoded protein is CASSRSGPREQYF.

This chain joins TRBV5-4 and TRBJ2-5, with D uncertain. From germline, CDR1 is SGHNT and CDR2 YYREEE (reference sequence). This CDR3 is built from 15 residues. Trimming cost V 4 bases and J 0 bases, with 13 bases left between them. CDR3: CASSPLGEYQETQYF. DNA of the CDR3: TGTGCCAGCAGCCCTCTAGGAGAGTACCAAGAGACCCAGTACTTC. Looking up the rest from reference TRBV5-4 and TRBJ2-5 gives the full variable domain: ETGVTQSPTHLIKTRGQQVTLRCSSQSGHNTVSWYQQALGQGPQFIFQYYREEENGRGNFPPRFSGLQFPNYSSELNVNALELDDSALYLCASSPLGEYQETQYFGPGTRLLVL.

The genes are TRBV29-1 and TRBJ2-1, with 10 nucleotides matching TRBD2. Germline-derived CDR1 and CDR2 are SQVTM and ANQGSEA. The CDR3 totals 14 residues. J gave up 6 bases and V 5 bases, and 7 bases lay outside the gene matches. The CDR3 spells CSVLWTSGFNEQFF. The CDR3 DNA sequence: TGCAGCGTTTTATGGACTAGCGGCTTCAATGAGCAGTTCTTC.

The chain is built from TRBV18 and TRBJ1-2; D possibly corresponds to TRBD1 (6 bases). The CDR3 length is 15 residues. Trimming left V 3 bases short and J 5 bases short, with 16 bases between. Germline lookup yields CDR1 KGHSH and CDR2 LQKENI. The CDR3 here is CASSPEGHPGYGYTF. As DNA, the CDR3 is TGTGCCAGCTCACCCGAGGGACATCCCGGTTATGGCTACACCTTC.

There are a few counts of this clone. The chain employs TRBV27 and TRBJ2-2, with 8 bases lining up with TRBD1. This CDR3 contains 14 residues. Unmatched junction bases numbered 4, after V lost 3 bases and J lost 7 bases. Germline loops: CDR1 MNHEY, CDR2 SMNVEV (reference sequence). The CDR3 nucleotides are TGTGCCAGCAGTTTGCGGACAGGGATCGGGGAGCTGTTTTTT. Its translation is CASSLRTGIGELFF.